The TCR beta chain described here comes from a study of cytomegalovirus exposure and HLA in healthy donors. The PCR contained 60 Vbeta and 13 Jbeta primers. This table comes from immunoSEQ multiplex PCR, and its TCRdb copy is limited to in-frame clones, with some not included. The table shows 140,000 to 150,000 clones, with around 80% occurring only once. The source is a female donor in good health and CMV-seronegative. The sequenced sample was PBMCs.

CDR3 bases: TGTGCCAGCAGATCCGGGGGGTCACCCCTCCACTTT. As protein: CASRSGGSPLHF. This chain joins TRBV7-9 and TRBJ1-6, with a tentative D call TRBD1 (5 bases). The length of the CDR3 is 12 residues. CDR1 and CDR2 (germline): SEHNR, FQNEAQ (reference sequence). Deletions cut 6 bases from V and 10 bases from J, with 10 bases between.